The 31 T cell receptor beta chains below come from one sample, sequenced in a study of T cells in Graves' hyperthyroidism and ophthalmopathy. Amplification of TCR beta CDR3 regions used RNA as the template. The HTBI primer set drove a first-round RT-PCR of the TCR CDR3. TCRdb ran MiXCR on the multiplex PCR reads and lists one entry per CDR3 protein. The sample lists 400,000 or so distinct CDR3 sequences; around 15% were seen once. Sequenced input: blood. The receptors originated from a man aged 50 to 60 with Graves' ophthalmopathy.

The chain joins TRBV7-2 to TRBJ1-5, with D unclear. Looked up from germline, CDR1 is SGHTA and CDR2 is FQGNSA. The CDR3 runs to 17 residues. V dropped 2 bases and J dropped 0 bases, with 14 bases sitting between them. The CDR3 spells CASSLNPGLYSNQPQHF. CDR3 nucleotide sequence: TGTGCCAGCAGCTTAAATCCGGGATTATATAGCAATCAGCCCCAGCATTTT.

The chain uses TRBV14 and TRBJ2-1, with TRBD1 matching over 9 bases. With V trimmed by 4 bases and J by 3 bases, 16 bases remained unmatched. This CDR3 has 19 residues. Germline V gene data show CDR1 as SGHDN and CDR2 as FVKESK. CDR3 nucleotides: TGTGCCAGCAGCCCGCGCCGACCGGAACCGGGACAGGGCTACAATGAGCAGTTCTTC. Its translation is CASSPRRPEPGQGYNEQFF.

This clonotype was detected ten times or more. The genes are TRBV7-8 and TRBJ2-1; 8 bases line up with TRBD2. The CDR3 is made up of 15 amino acids. Trimming removed 1 base from V and 2 bases from J; junction bases left unmatched: 1. Germline V gene sequence: CDR1 SGHVS, CDR2 FQNEAQ. For the CDR3, the DNA is TGTGCCAGCAGCTTAGAACTAGCGGCCTACAATGAGCAGTTCTTC. Amino acid sequence: CASSLELAAYNEQFF.

This chain uses TRBV9 with TRBJ2-7, with 9 bases that match TRBD2. Losses at the gene ends were 0 bases for V and 3 bases for J; bases not matched to a gene: 4. This CDR3 has 15 residues. Germline lookup yields CDR1 SGDLS and CDR2 YYNGEE. As DNA, the CDR3 is TGTGCCAGCAGCGTAGCGACTAGCGGACGCTACGAGCAGTACTTC. Translating it yields CASSVATSGRYEQYF.

This clonotype was recorded many times. CDR3 protein: CASSISAAATYEQYF. CDR3 nucleotide sequence: TGTGCCAGTAGTATATCGGCGGCGGCAACCTACGAGCAGTACTTC. The rearrangement joins TRBV19 to TRBJ2-7, with no clear D. The V end was cut by 2 bases, the J end by 2 bases, with 13 bases between. The germline gives CDR1 LNHDA, CDR2 SQIVND (reference sequence). The CDR3 extends over 15 amino acids.

V is TRBV10-3 and J is TRBJ2-7, with 7 positions matching TRBD1. The V and J ends lost 6 bases and 1 base, in that order; junction bases with no gene match: 3. The CDR3 length is 13 residues. Germline V lookup: CDR1 ENHRY, CDR2 SYGVKD. Here the CDR3 reads CAISRDSSYEQYF. The DNA of the CDR3 is TGTGCCATCAGCCGGGACAGTTCCTACGAGCAGTACTTC.

This clonotype came up many times. V is TRBV20-1 and J is TRBJ2-5; D is unclear. CDR3 length: 15 residues. CDR1 and CDR2 (germline): DFQATT, SNEGSKA (reference sequence). Trimming stripped 1 base from V and 7 bases from J, with 19 bases between. The CDR3 region has the DNA TGCAGTGCTAGAGCTACCGGTCCATCCGTAGGGACCCAGTACTTC. Residues: CSARATGPSVGTQYF.

This clonotype was counted only a few times. The rearrangement joins TRBV18 to TRBJ1-2, with D unresolved. This CDR3 spans 18 amino acids. Per germline, CDR1 KGHSH and CDR2 LQKENI. Deletions cut 8 bases from V and 0 bases from J, with 25 bases between. The chain's CDR3 is CASRLRNMDGLPNYGYTF. The CDR3 nucleotides read TGTGCCAGCCGACTTCGGAACATGGACGGACTCCCTAACTATGGCTACACCTTC.

The chain has TRBV20-1 and TRBJ2-7, with 11 bases fitting TRBD2. V was clipped by 1 base and J by 9 bases; unmatched bases: 11. The length of the CDR3 is 15 residues. Looked up from germline, CDR1 is DFQATT and CDR2 is SNEGSKA (reference sequence). The CDR3 reads CSARGDGTSGSGQYF. CDR3 DNA: TGCAGTGCTAGAGGGGACGGGACTAGCGGATCCGGGCAGTACTTC.

Many counts were recorded for this clonotype. V and J are TRBV20-1 and TRBJ1-4; D gene unclear. The germline CDR1 and CDR2 sequences are DFQATT and SNEGSKA (reference sequence). Between the trimmed V and J ends, which lost 4 bases and 4 bases, there was a span of 13 bases. The CDR3 is 14 amino acids. The CDR3 coding sequence is TGCAGTGCTATCAAGGGAGGGCGTAATGAAAAACTGTTTTTT. This encodes CSAIKGGRNEKLFF.

About this clonotype: A read error is possible here, since a much larger clone lies one base away. This CDR3 reads CASSVRESSTNEKLFF. DNA for the CDR3: TGCGCCAGCAGCGTACGGGAAAGTTCAACTAATGAAAAACTGTTTTTT. The chain carries TRBV5-1 and TRBJ1-4; no definite D call. The CDR3 loop spans 16 amino acids. V was trimmed by 4 bases and J by 0 bases, leaving 13 bases between them. The germline CDR1 and CDR2 sequences are SGHRS and YFSETQ.

This clonotype was recorded many times. The chain couples TRBV2 to TRBJ1-4; tentatively, D is TRBD1 (5 bases). V lost 1 base to trimming and J lost 7 bases, with 10 bases between them. Germline assignment: CDR1 SNHLY and CDR2 FYNNEI. The length of the CDR3 is 14 residues. CDR3 sequence (DNA): TGTGCCAGCAGTGAAGGCAGGGCGGGTGAAAAACTGTTTTTT. It yields the protein CASSEGRAGEKLFF.

This clonotype was detected many times. The rearrangement links TRBV7-2 to TRBJ2-5; D is undetermined. This CDR3 contains 11 residues. V was pared by 3 bases and J by 5 bases, with 4 bases between. Germline V CDR1 and CDR2: SGHTA, FQGNSA. CDR3 loop: CASSFLETQYF. As DNA, the CDR3 is TGTGCCAGCAGCTTCCTGGAGACCCAGTACTTC.

Note on this clonotype: A much larger clone sits a single nucleotide away, making a read error possible. The chain links TRBV28 to TRBJ1-1; D remains ambiguous. This CDR3 comprises 12 residues. Germline CDR1 is MDHEN and CDR2 is SYDVKM. The CDR3 loop is CASSLRNAEAFF. CDR3 sequence (DNA): TGTGCCAGCAGTCTTCGGAACGCTGAAGCTTTCTTT.

This clonotype has at least ten counts. The chain combines TRBV28 with TRBJ2-7, with TRBD1 identical over 8 bases. CDR3 length equals 16 residues. V was pared by 3 bases and J by 4 bases, with 11 bases of the junction left unmatched. Germline lookup yields CDR1 MDHEN and CDR2 SYDVKM. This CDR3 is CASSFRTGGFLYEQYF. CDR3 nucleotide sequence: TGTGCCAGCAGTTTTCGTACAGGGGGATTTTTGTACGAGCAGTACTTC.

This clonotype came up many times. The V call is TRBV3-1, the J call TRBJ2-1; 8 bases are shared with TRBD2. Germline assignment: CDR1 LGHDT and CDR2 YNNKEL (reference sequence). This CDR3 region has 15 residues. V gave up 0 bases and J gave up 8 bases; unmatched junction bases: 6. The CDR3 sequence: CASSQESGSIHEQFF. The CDR3 DNA reads as TGTGCCAGCAGCCAAGAGAGCGGGAGCATCCATGAGCAGTTCTTC.

This clonotype was seen ten or more times. The chain carries TRBV28 and TRBJ1-5; no clear D. Germline values: CDR1 MDHEN, CDR2 SYDVKM. V lost 7 bases to trimming and J lost 9 bases, with 10 bases between them. This CDR3 comprises 11 residues. The chain's CDR3 is CASNLVGPQHF. The CDR3 DNA sequence: TGTGCCAGCAATCTCGTCGGGCCCCAGCATTTT. Using reference TRBV28 and TRBJ1-5 for the parts outside the CDR3, the full variable domain is DVKVTQSSRYLVKRTGEKVFLECVQDMDHENMFWYRQDPGLGLRLIYFSYDVKMKEKGDIPEGYSVSREKKERFSLILESASTNQTSMYLCASNLVGPQHFGDGTRLSIL.

This clonotype was observed once. With a much larger clone just one base away, this may be a read error. The J gene is TRBJ2-7, the V gene TRBV28; 8 nucleotides line up with TRBD1. V was pared by 1 base and J by 5 bases, with 7 bases of the junction left unmatched. This CDR3 contains 15 residues. The germline V gene has CDR1 MDHEN and CDR2 SYDVKM. The CDR3 DNA follows: TGTGCCAGCAGTTTATCTGGGCAGGGGGCCCACGAGCAGTACTTC. Its translation is CASSLSGQGAHEQYF. The whole variable domain, filled in from reference TRBV28 and TRBJ2-7, reads DVKVTQSSRYLVKRTGEKVFLECVQDMDHENMFWYRQDPGLGLRLIYFSYDVKMKEKGDIPEGYSVSREKKERFSLILESASTNQTSMYLCASSLSGQGAHEQYFGPGTRLTVT.

This clonotype was detected many times. The chain couples TRBV7-9 to TRBJ1-2; 8 bases agree with TRBD1. This CDR3 is built from 16 residues. CDR1 and CDR2 from the germline V gene are SEHNR and FQNEAQ (reference sequence). V lost 2 bases and J lost 8; bases outside the gene matches: 13. The CDR3 DNA follows: TGTGCCAGCAGCTTACCGCTAGGACAGGGATCTGTAGGCTACACCTTC. Its protein product is CASSLPLGQGSVGYTF.

The DNA of the CDR3 is TGTGCCAGTAGTATTCCTAATTACGAGCAGTACTTC. Protein: CASSIPNYEQYF. The rearrangement links TRBV19 to TRBJ2-7; D is uncertain. Between the trimmed V and J ends, which lost 3 bases and 4 bases, there was a span of 7 bases. The CDR3 is 12 amino acids. The germline V gene encodes CDR1 LNHDA and CDR2 SQIVND (reference sequence).

This rearrangement joins TRBV6-1 to TRBJ2-7; 9 positions match TRBD1. This CDR3 is 15 amino acids long. The junction had 11 bases not matched to a gene; V was cut back by 5 bases and J by 6 bases. CDR1 and CDR2 from the germline V gene are MNHNS and SASEGT. CDR3 residues: CASSSSGTGSFEQYF. The CDR3 bases are TGTGCCAGCAGTTCCTCCGGGACAGGGTCTTTCGAGCAGTACTTC.

This clonotype was counted ten times or more. The V call is TRBV14, the J call TRBJ2-1; TRBD1 or TRBD2 may be the D gene (6 bases each). CDR1 and CDR2 from the germline V gene are SGHDN and FVKESK. Trimming left V 3 bases short and J 0 bases short, with 15 bases between. There are 17 residues in the CDR3. CDR3 in amino acids: CASSHYRLGGSYNEQFF. CDR3 nucleotides: TGTGCCAGCAGCCACTACAGACTAGGGGGCTCCTACAATGAGCAGTTCTTC.

This chain uses TRBV11-2 with TRBJ2-6; 9 bases are shared with TRBD2. This CDR3 is 19 amino acids long. CDR1 and CDR2 from the germline V gene are SGHAT and FQNNGV. J lost 1 base, V lost 4 bases, and 11 bases had no gene match. The CDR3 bases are TGTGCCAGCAGCTGGGGATCACCGGGACTAGCATCTGGGGCCAACGTCCTGACTTTC. Translating it yields CASSWGSPGLASGANVLTF.

The V call is TRBV5-4, the J call TRBJ2-7, with 8 bases fitting TRBD2. J was trimmed by 2 bases and V by 4 bases; bases with no gene match: 5. The CDR3 covers 14 residues. The germline V gene has CDR1 SGHNT and CDR2 YYREEE (reference sequence). This CDR3 reads CASSPTSAPYEQYF. The CDR3 DNA reads as TGTGCCAGCAGCCCGACTAGCGCGCCCTACGAGCAGTACTTC.

This clonotype appeared many times. The chain carries TRBV10-3 and TRBJ2-7, with 7 bases aligning to TRBD2. Germline CDR1 ENHRY, CDR2 SYGVKD. The CDR3 covers 15 residues. V trimming: 4 bases; J trimming: 4 bases; junction bases outside the gene matches: 10. The DNA of the CDR3 is TGTGCCATCAGTGTTGGGGAGGGTCGGTCGTACGAGCAGTACTTC. This translates into CAISVGEGRSYEQYF.

The chain links TRBV5-4 to TRBJ2-4, with 8 bases that match TRBD2. CDR3 length: 16 amino acids. Germline values: CDR1 SGHNT, CDR2 YYREEE (reference sequence). The V and J ends lost 0 bases and 4 bases, in that order; junction bases with no gene match: 6. The CDR3 here is CASSLGLASGKNIQYF. The DNA of the CDR3 is TGTGCCAGCAGCTTGGGTCTGGCTAGCGGGAAAAACATTCAGTACTTC.

The count of this clonotype is one. V usage is TRBV7-3 and J usage is TRBJ2-3; D is uncertain. The CDR3 has 14 residues. Germline CDR1 SGHTA, CDR2 FQGTGA. Trimming removed 2 bases from V and 0 bases from J, with 6 bases in between. The CDR3 DNA reads TGTGCCAGCAGCTTAGGGATTAGCACAGATACGCAGTATTTT. This gives the protein CASSLGISTDTQYF.

This clonotype has ten or more counts. The rearrangement links TRBV20-1 to TRBJ2-1; TRBD2 matches at 10 bases. The V gene end was trimmed by 2 bases and the J gene end by 4 bases; junction bases not matched to a gene: 5. The CDR3 totals 15 residues. Germline V gene data show CDR1 as DFQATT and CDR2 as SNEGSKA (reference sequence). In DNA form, the CDR3 reads TGCAGTGCTAGACCCACTAGCGGGATATACAATGAGCAGTTCTTC. Translating gives CSARPTSGIYNEQFF.

This clonotype was picked up many times. The chain links TRBV28 to TRBJ2-7; the D is unclear. The germline V gene has CDR1 MDHEN and CDR2 SYDVKM. This CDR3 is 16 amino acids long. The ends were cut back, 4 bases at V and 0 bases at J, with 16 bases in the middle. CDR3 loop: CASSSSRILSSYEQYF. The CDR3 nucleotides are TGTGCCAGCAGTTCATCCCGGATTCTGAGCTCCTACGAGCAGTACTTC.

This clonotype was detected many times. J is TRBJ2-7 and V is TRBV7-9; D remains unclear. Per the germline V gene, CDR1 is SEHNR and CDR2 is FQNEAQ (reference sequence). CDR3 length: 13 residues. The V and J ends lost 5 bases and 3 bases respectively, with 11 bases between them. CDR3: CASSVHGDYEQYF. CDR3 nucleotide sequence: TGTGCCAGCAGCGTGCATGGGGACTACGAGCAGTACTTC.

This clonotype was detected ten times or more. J is TRBJ2-1 and V is TRBV7-3; TRBD2 is a possible D gene (7 bases). CDR1 and CDR2 from the germline V gene are SGHTA and FQGTGA. This CDR3 has 17 residues. V was cut by 3 bases and J by 6 bases, with 21 bases left in between. The DNA for the CDR3 is TGTGCCAGCAGCTTGAATTCGGGGGAGGGGGGGAGCAATGAGCAGTTCTTC. The encoded protein is CASSLNSGEGGSNEQFF.